These T cell receptor beta chains were read from a single sample in a study of beta chain features in type 1 diabetes. Repertoires were generated with immunoSEQ multiplex PCR, while TCRdb's copy carries only in-frame clones and drops some. The profile covers a few hundred thousand clones, with 25% to 30% appearing a single time and 3.5% to 4% taken by the ten largest. Sequencing input: central memory CD4+ T cells from blood. These receptors were collected from a man aged 30-40 years in good health. Both conserved end residues are part of each CDR3. Fields, in order: V gene, D gene, J gene, clone size, CDR3 DNA, CDR3 protein. D genes are given only for firm matches. Clone sizes are given selectively: once, few, many, or a class where the clone is expanded.

>TRBV6-5|-|TRBJ2-1|-
TGTGCCAGCAGTCAGGGACCGAACAATGAGCAGTTCTTC
CASSQGPNNEQFF
>TRBV9|TRBD1|TRBJ1-1|once
TGTGCCAGCAGCGTCACGACAGGGGAGAGGAACACTGAAGCTTTCTTT
CASSVTTGERNTEAFF
>TRBV9|-|TRBJ2-7|-
TGTGCCAGCAGCGTAGATCCGGGGATCTCCTACGAGCAGTACTTC
CASSVDPGISYEQYF
>TRBV30|-|TRBJ2-2|-
TGTGCCTGGAGCCGAGGCAGAACCCAACTCGGGGAGCTGTTTTTT
CAWSRGRTQLGELFF
>TRBV19|-|TRBJ1-1|-
TGTGCCAGTAGTATATATGGTAGGACGATGAACACTGAAGCTTTCTTT
CASSIYGRTMNTEAFF
>TRBV30|TRBD1|TRBJ1-2|few
TGTGCCTGGACCCCAAGGCCAGGGGGGTATGGCTACACCTTC
CAWTPRPGGYGYTF
>TRBV6-1|-|TRBJ1-5|few
TGTGCCAGCAGCCGATCCAATCAGCCCCAGCATTTT
CASSRSNQPQHF
>TRBV29-1|-|TRBJ2-2|-
TGCAGCGTTGAAGTGGGGTCGGTGAACACCGGGGAGCTGTTTTTT
CSVEVGSVNTGELFF
>TRBV10-3|TRBD2|TRBJ2-1|few
TGTGCCATCAGTGAGGTCGGTAGCGGGATATCTGAGCAGTTCTTC
CAISEVGSGISEQFF
>TRBV10-3|-|TRBJ2-7|few
TGTGCCATCAGGACGTCCTTACCGGCCGGCGAGCAGTACTTC
CAIRTSLPAGEQYF
>TRBV30|-|TRBJ2-1|few
TGTGCCTGGAGTGCCTCGGGGGCCCGGCAGTTCTTC
CAWSASGARQFF
>TRBV5-6|TRBD2|TRBJ2-3|few
TGTGCCAGCAGCATACCTAGCGGGAGTAGGGATACGCAGTATTTT
CASSIPSGSRDTQYF
>TRBV7-9|TRBD1|TRBJ2-1|-
TGTGCCAGCAGCCCACCGGGACAGCTATACAATGAGCAGTTCTTC
CASSPPGQLYNEQFF
>TRBV29-1|TRBD1|TRBJ1-2|many
TGCAGCACTAGGACAGGGGCAGAGGGCTACACCTTC
CSTRTGAEGYTF
>TRBV28|-|TRBJ2-1|many
TGTGCCAGCGGGCTAGTCACCTACAATGAGCAGTTCTTC
CASGLVTYNEQFF
>TRBV7-2|TRBD1|TRBJ2-2|few
TGTGCCAGCAGCTTAGAGGGGACAGGCTTCAGGACCGGGGAGCTGTTTTTT
CASSLEGTGFRTGELFF
>TRBV7-9|-|TRBJ2-6|few
TGTGCCAGCAGCCACACCTGGCACAGGGAGGGCTCTGGGGCCAACGTCCTGACTTTC
CASSHTWHREGSGANVLTF